This is a list of T cell receptor beta chains from one sample in a study of blood T cells in healthy people across ages. TCRdb analysed the 5' RACE reads with MiXCR anew, one entry per CDR3 protein. The repertoire has hundreds of thousands of distinct CDR3 sequences, 22% of them found once; the top ten carry roughly a fifth. The specimen sequenced was blood. The receptors were gathered from a man in his 70s in good health. Both conserved end residues are part of each CDR3. D genes are given only for firm matches. A row's size may be missing; if present it is once, few, many or a size class.

d_call	clone_size	v_call	j_call	cdr3_nt	cdr3_aa
.	few	TRBV2	TRBJ2-4	TGTGCCAGCAGTGAAACGCAGGGGATAAACATTCAGTACTTC	CASSETQGINIQYF
.	.	TRBV18	TRBJ2-2	TGTGCCAGCTCATCCGACCAGGGCGGGGAGCTGTTTTTT	CASSSDQGGELFF
TRBD1	few	TRBV12-3/TRBV12-4	TRBJ1-3	TGTGCCAGCAGGCCGACAGGGGGATTAGGAAACACCATATATTTT	CASRPTGGLGNTIYF
.	.	TRBV15	TRBJ1-2	TGTGCCACCAGCAGAGCCGGACAGTCCTATGGCTACACCTTC	CATSRAGQSYGYTF
TRBD2	.	TRBV9	TRBJ2-5	TGTGCCAGCGGAGGACTAGACTATAAGACCCAGTACTTC	CASGGLDYKTQYF
TRBD2	few	TRBV5-1	TRBJ2-2	TGCGCCAGCAGCCTAATAACTAGCGGGGGTCCGGGGGAGCTGTTTTTT	CASSLITSGGPGELFF
TRBD2	.	TRBV10-3	TRBJ2-1	TGTGCCATCGCTCCCCTAGCGGGGGTCAATGAGCAGTTCTTC	CAIAPLAGVNEQFF
.	.	TRBV7-6	TRBJ1-1	TGTGCCAGCAGCTTAGTGTTGACAGGCACTGAAGCTTTCTTT	CASSLVLTGTEAFF
.	few	TRBV14	TRBJ2-4	TGTGCCAGCAGCCCCCTCGGACAGAAAAACATTCAGTACTTC	CASSPLGQKNIQYF
.	.	TRBV20-1	TRBJ1-2	TGCAGTGCCACCCCCAGGGAGAAGGGCGGCTACACCTTC	CSATPREKGGYTF
.	few	TRBV6-6	TRBJ2-7	TGTGCCAGCAGTATATCCCGGGAGCGATCCTACGAGCAGTACTTC	CASSISRERSYEQYF
.	.	TRBV20-1	TRBJ1-2	TGCAGTGCTAGCGTACAGGGAACCGGGGGCTACACCTTC	CSASVQGTGGYTF
.	few	TRBV5-1	TRBJ2-3	TGCGCCAGCAGCGGAAACGAGCCTCGCACAGATACGCAGTATTTT	CASSGNEPRTDTQYF
TRBD1	many	TRBV7-9	TRBJ1-5	TGTGCCAGCAGCCTAGAGGCCCAGGGGGATCAGCCCCAGCATTTT	CASSLEAQGDQPQHF
TRBD1	.	TRBV24-1	TRBJ2-7	TGTGCCACCAGTGACTCCGGGACAGGGGTATACGAGCAGTACTTC	CATSDSGTGVYEQYF
TRBD2	few	TRBV11-2	TRBJ2-1	TGTGCCAGCAGCCCGGGTGGACTAGCGGAAGGAAACTACAATGAGCAGTTCTTC	CASSPGGLAEGNYNEQFF
TRBD1	few	TRBV28	TRBJ2-7	TGTGCCAGCAGCATTGGAGGGACAGGGCTTGACGAGCAGTACTTC	CASSIGGTGLDEQYF
TRBD1	.	TRBV9	TRBJ2-1	TGTGCCAGCAGCAAGAGACAGGGGTTGGAGCAGTTCTTC	CASSKRQGLEQFF
.	.	TRBV12-3/TRBV12-4	TRBJ2-7	TGTGCCAGCAGTTTCGTATCAGGGCAACCCTACGAGCAGTACTTC	CASSFVSGQPYEQYF
TRBD2	few	TRBV19	TRBJ2-1	TGTGCCAGTGGATCCGGGACTAGCGGAAATGAGCAGTTCTTC	CASGSGTSGNEQFF
.	.	TRBV6-1	TRBJ2-2	TGTGCCAGCAGTGAATCCCTCGAGAGGGGTCGTTCCACCGAGGAGCTGTTTTTT	CASSESLERGRSTEELFF
.	many	TRBV24-1	TRBJ1-2	TGTGCCACCAGTGACAGGGCAGAAGGCTACACCTTC	CATSDRAEGYTF
.	.	TRBV29-1	TRBJ2-1	TGCAGCGTTGATCGGGTGTCCTACAATGAGCAGTTCTTC	CSVDRVSYNEQFF
.	.	TRBV29-1	TRBJ1-1	TGCAGCGGGGGGTGGAAGAACACTGAAGCTTTCTTT	CSGGWKNTEAFF
.	.	TRBV7-9	TRBJ1-1	TGTGCCAGCAGCTGGGGGGGACGGGTGAACACTGAAGCTTTCTTT	CASSWGGRVNTEAFF
.	.	TRBV6-1	TRBJ1-2	TGTGCCAGCCAGTCGACAGGAGGGTATTGGGGCTACACCTTC	CASQSTGGYWGYTF
TRBD2	few	TRBV28	TRBJ2-3	TGTGCCAGCAGTTTACGTGGACTAGCGGGGGGATACACAGATACGCAGTATTTT	CASSLRGLAGGYTDTQYF
TRBD1	few	TRBV3-1	TRBJ1-2	TGTGCCAGCAGCGCCGACAGGGTCGGAGGCTACACCTTC	CASSADRVGGYTF
TRBD2	few	TRBV7-9	TRBJ2-1	TGTGCCAGCAGCTTAGGAGGACTAGCGGGAGCCAATGAGCAGTTCTTC	CASSLGGLAGANEQFF
.	.	TRBV20-1	TRBJ2-3	TGCAGTGCCTTCCTTCCTAGCACAGATACGCAGTATTTT	CSAFLPSTDTQYF
.	.	TRBV29-1	TRBJ1-5	TGCAGCGTTGAAGACGGCGGGAAAAGCAATCAGCCCCAGCATTTT	CSVEDGGKSNQPQHF
TRBD1	few	TRBV11-2	TRBJ2-7	TGTGCCAGCAGCCAATCCGACAGGGGGCACGACTACGAGCAGTACTTC	CASSQSDRGHDYEQYF
.	few	TRBV6-5	TRBJ2-1	TGTGCCAGCAGTTACTCTGGCCTTACAATAAAGCCGAACAATGAGCAGTTCTTC	CASSYSGLTIKPNNEQFF
.	few	TRBV28	TRBJ2-6	TGTGCCAGCAGAGAAGCAGGGACTGGGGCCAACGTCCTGACTTTC	CASREAGTGANVLTF
.	few	TRBV15	TRBJ2-1	TGTGCCACCAGCAGAGATCTCAATAGCAATGAGCAGTTCTTC	CATSRDLNSNEQFF
TRBD2	.	TRBV2	TRBJ2-1	TGTGCCAGCAGCCCTCAGGGACTAGTGAACAATGAGCAGTTCTTC	CASSPQGLVNNEQFF
.	few	TRBV30	TRBJ1-4	TGTGCCTGGACCGGGGACGGTGAAAAACTGTTTTTT	CAWTGDGEKLFF
TRBD2	.	TRBV7-3	TRBJ2-3	TGTGCCAGCAGCTTAACAATAGCGGGAGGGCCTCGGTATTTT	CASSLTIAGGPRYF
TRBD1	few	TRBV12-3/TRBV12-4	TRBJ1-1	TGTGCCAGCAGCCCTTCGACAGGGGCGAGAACTGAAGCTTTCTTT	CASSPSTGARTEAFF
.	.	TRBV6-4	TRBJ1-1	TGTGCCAGCAGCGAAGTCAGTGGGGGCACTGAAGCTTTCTTT	CASSEVSGGTEAFF
TRBD2	.	TRBV20-1	TRBJ2-3	TGCAGTGCTAGAGCGGGAGGGGTTTCAGATACGCAGTATTTT	CSARAGGVSDTQYF
TRBD1	.	TRBV10-1	TRBJ2-3	TGCGCCAGCAGCCAGGGGACAGGACCAGATACGCAGTATTTT	CASSQGTGPDTQYF
TRBD2	few	TRBV9	TRBJ2-5	TGTGCCAGCAGCGTAGGAGGGACTAGAGGCGAGACCCAGTACTTC	CASSVGGTRGETQYF
.	.	TRBV7-2	TRBJ2-3	TGTGCCAGCAGCTTAGATAACAGCCCTAGCACAGATACGCAGTATTTT	CASSLDNSPSTDTQYF
TRBD1	few	TRBV15	TRBJ1-5	TGTGCCACCAGCCTCTATCAGGGGGCGAATAGGCAGCCCCAGCATTTT	CATSLYQGANRQPQHF
.	few	TRBV20-1	TRBJ1-3	TGCAGTGCGAAGGGTCGAATTTACTCTGGAAACACCATATATTTT	CSAKGRIYSGNTIYF
.	.	TRBV20-1	TRBJ1-1	TGCAGTGCTGGCCGTCGGGTTACCACTGAAGCTTTCTTT	CSAGRRVTTEAFF
.	few	TRBV27	TRBJ2-2	TGTGCCAGCAGTTTACCGGCCGCCGGGGAGCTGTTTTTT	CASSLPAAGELFF
.	few	TRBV7-6	TRBJ2-3	TGTGCCAGCAGCTTAGCAGGTCGGCCAAGCACAGATACGCAGTATTTT	CASSLAGRPSTDTQYF
.	.	TRBV6-5	TRBJ1-4	TGTGCCAGCAGCCGGGTTATGCGGGGTAATGAAAAACTGTTTTTT	CASSRVMRGNEKLFF
.	few	TRBV25-1	TRBJ1-3	TGTGCCAGCAGTGGGGGGACCGCCAGATCTGGAAACACCATATATTTT	CASSGGTARSGNTIYF
TRBD1	many	TRBV11-2	TRBJ1-2	TGTGCCAGCAGCGCGGGACAGAGCCGCTATGGCTACACCTTC	CASSAGQSRYGYTF
TRBD1	.	TRBV12-3/TRBV12-4	TRBJ2-1	TGTGCCAGCAGTTTAAATACAGGGGCCTCCTACAATGAGCAGTTCTTC	CASSLNTGASYNEQFF
.	few	TRBV6-5	TRBJ2-5	TGTGCCAGCAGTTACTCTCCTTCGGAGACCCAGTACTTC	CASSYSPSETQYF
TRBD2	.	TRBV20-1	TRBJ2-1	TGCAGTACGGGACTAGCGGGAGTGAATGAGCAGTTCTTC	CSTGLAGVNEQFF